Described below is a single T cell receptor beta chain sequence and its context. The CDR3 is made up of 15 amino acids. Germline V gene data show CDR1 as MNHEY and CDR2 as SVGAGI. The V gene end was trimmed by 4 bases and the J gene end by 0 bases; junction bases not matched to a gene: 5. This record comes from a study of blood T cell repertoires in COVID-19. About the research overall: The samples span acute and convalescent COVID-19 from the United States, Italy and Spain. PBMCs, B-cell-depleted T cells, or T cells were the source of the cDNA or gDNA that made up the material.

In the original analysis: Estimates of nucleated cell counts were drawn from the amplification of reference gene primers. Measured with immunoSEQ multiplex PCR; TCRdb has only the in-frame clones, and not every one. The DNA was the basis for D and trimming; V, J and clone size are from that table. The data contain a few hundred thousand clones, 80% to 90% of them singletons. Material for sequencing was PBMCs or T cells enriched from blood (not recorded which). The gene calls are TRBV6-5 and TRBJ2-7; the match to TRBD1 covers 8 bases. This receptor was taken from a woman aged 45-65 years with acute COVID-19. The CDR3 DNA reads TGTGCCAGCAGTTCGGGACAGGCTCCCTCCTACGAGCAGTACTTC. Translating gives CASSSGQAPSYEQYF.